Presented here are 21 T cell receptor beta chains from one specimen sequenced in a study of T cells after posttransplantation cyclophosphamide. Clones were read by immunoSEQ multiplex PCR, and TCRdb kept only the in-frame ones, dropping some. The table has about 52,000 clones, 94% seen once. Sequencing was done on a sample of PBMCs. Receptors originate from a woman in her twenties or thirties in good health and a related stem cell transplant donor.

This rearrangement joins TRBV7-2 to TRBJ1-2; TRBD1 is a possible D gene (5 bases). Germline CDR1 reads SGHTA; CDR2 reads FQGNSA. The CDR3 length is 15 residues. V lost 0 bases and J lost 4, with 12 bases in between. As DNA, the CDR3 is TGTGCCAGCAGCTTAGCTGGGGGGGTGGGCTATGGCTACACCTTC. Translated: CASSLAGGVGYGYTF. Combining the CDR3 with reference TRBV7-2 and TRBJ1-2 gives the whole variable domain GAGVSQSPSNKVTEKGKDVELRCDPISGHTALYWYRQSLGQGLEFLIYFQGNSAPDKSGLPSDRFSAERTGGSVSTLTIQRTQQEDSAVYLCASSLAGGVGYGYTFGSGTRLTVV.

This clone appeared once. This chain links TRBV9 with TRBJ1-1; the D gene is possibly TRBD1 (5 bases). Germline CDR1 and CDR2: SGDLS and YYNGEE. V dropped 0 bases and J dropped 4 bases, with 16 bases sitting between them. This CDR3 contains 16 residues. The CDR3 protein is CASSVVGQGAGTEAFF. CDR3 coding DNA: TGTGCCAGCAGCGTAGTCGGCCAGGGCGCTGGCACTGAAGCTTTCTTT.

The gene calls are TRBV5-1 and TRBJ1-5, with a possible D match to TRBD1 (6 bases). Trimming took off 0 bases at V and 7 bases at J, with 11 bases between the two ends. The CDR3 totals 14 residues. The V gene's germline CDR1 is SGHRS and CDR2 YFSETQ. CDR3: CASSLDGGHQPQHF. The CDR3 bases are TGCGCCAGCAGCTTGGACGGGGGGCACCAGCCCCAGCATTTT.

The chain uses TRBV21-1 and TRBJ1-6; TRBD1 was called by the table and not checked on the DNA. TRBV21-1 is reported as a pseudogene. The CDR3 totals 19 residues. The CDR3 sequence is CASCDAGTGALSYNSPLHF. The CDR3 nucleotides are TGTGCCAGCTGCGATGCCGGGACAGGGGCCCTCTCCTATAATTCACCCCTCCACTTT.

The gene calls are TRBV2 and TRBJ1-1, with D maybe TRBD1 (6 bases). Trimming took off 4 bases at V and 12 bases at J, with 18 bases between the two ends. CDR3 length: 13 amino acids. Germline values: CDR1 SNHLY, CDR2 FYNNEI. CDR3 region: CASSGPSQGIPFF. CDR3 DNA sequence: TGTGCCAGCAGTGGTCCCTCACAGGGTATACCTTTCTTT.

The chain combines TRBV23-1 with TRBJ1-3; the D is unclear. TRBV23-1 qualifies as an ORF whose function is uncertain. CDR3 length: 15 amino acids. The germline V and J ends were trimmed by 3 bases and 3 bases, with 12 bases remaining between them. The CDR3 DNA follows: TGCGCCAGCAGTCATTTGCGGGGAGGTGGAAACACCATATATTTT. As protein: CASSHLRGGGNTIYF.

This clone has just one count. The chain has TRBV14 and TRBJ2-3; tentative D call: TRBD1 (6 bases). Germline V gene lookup returns CDR1 SGHDN and CDR2 FVKESK. This CDR3 spans 15 amino acids. V was cut by 4 bases and J by 5 bases, with 16 bases left in between. The CDR3 DNA sequence: TGTGCCAGCAGCCCGGGAACAGGGCCCGGAGATACGCAGTATTTT. It encodes CASSPGTGPGDTQYF.

The gene calls are TRBV10-3 and TRBJ1-2; D is uncertain. CDR3 length: 16 residues. CDR1 is ENHRY and CDR2 is SYGVKD in the germline V gene. With 3 bases removed from V and 0 bases from J, the gap between germline ends came to 14 bases. CDR3 DNA: TGTGCCATCAGTGAAAAGGAGGCGGGAGCTAACTATGGCTACACCTTC. As protein: CAISEKEAGANYGYTF.

The chain uses TRBV6-5 and TRBJ2-7, with a tentative D call TRBD1 (6 bases). V was trimmed by 0 bases and J by 4 bases, leaving 7 bases between them. The CDR3 runs to 13 residues. Germline CDR1 reads MNHEY; CDR2 reads SVGAGI. This chain's CDR3 is CASSYSQGYEQYF. DNA of the CDR3: TGTGCCAGCAGTTACTCACAGGGATACGAGCAGTACTTC.

The chain recombines TRBV18 with TRBJ2-1, with 13 bases identical to TRBD2. The CDR3 totals 16 residues. Germline V lookup: CDR1 KGHSH, CDR2 LQKENI. V shed 5 bases and J 7 bases; nucleotides not matched to a gene: 8. This CDR3 reads CASSSTSGGAKNEQFF. For the CDR3, the DNA is TGTGCCAGCTCAAGCACTAGCGGGGGGGCAAAAAATGAGCAGTTCTTC.

The V gene is TRBV11-2, the J gene TRBJ1-2; tentative D call: TRBD1 (5 bases). This CDR3 is 14 amino acids long. In germline, CDR1 is SGHAT, CDR2 FQNNGV. Trimming stripped 4 bases from V and 4 bases from J, with 13 bases between. The CDR3 nucleotides are TGTGCCAGCAGCTCACTCCGGGGGTTCTATGGCTACACCTTC. Protein product: CASSSLRGFYGYTF.

The chain employs TRBV9 and TRBJ2-1; maybe TRBD2 (6 bases). Germline CDR1 SGDLS, CDR2 YYNGEE. The germline V and J ends were trimmed by 0 bases and 5 bases, with 12 bases remaining between them. This CDR3 spans 15 amino acids. The CDR3 sequence is CASSVARGYNNEQFF. CDR3 bases: TGTGCCAGCAGCGTAGCCCGGGGGTACAACAATGAGCAGTTCTTC.

The chain links TRBV6-5 to TRBJ1-1; 7 bases agree with TRBD1. The V and J ends lost 0 bases and 3 bases, in that order; junction bases with no gene match: 7. CDR3 length: 16 amino acids. CDR1 and CDR2 (germline): MNHEY, SVGAGI. This chain's CDR3 is CASSYSPTGVDTEAFF. The CDR3 DNA is TGTGCCAGCAGTTACTCCCCAACAGGGGTGGACACTGAAGCTTTCTTT.

The table lists this clone with a count of one. The genes are TRBV27 and TRBJ2-7; 10 nucleotides match TRBD1. The germline V gene has CDR1 MNHEY and CDR2 SMNVEV (reference sequence). Unmatched junction bases numbered 9, after V lost 4 bases and J lost 6 bases. The CDR3 contains 15 residues. This CDR3 reads CASSSDRGLRGEQYF. The CDR3 DNA follows: TGTGCCAGCAGTTCCGACAGGGGGCTACGTGGCGAGCAGTACTTC.

The V gene is TRBV4-2, the J gene TRBJ2-1, with 7 nucleotides matching TRBD2. The germline V gene has CDR1 LGHNA and CDR2 YNFKEQ. This CDR3 comprises 16 residues. The V gene end was trimmed by 1 base and the J gene end by 0 bases; junction bases not matched to a gene: 3. In DNA, the CDR3 is TGTGCCAGCAGCCAAGGCGGGGGACCCTCCTACAATGAGCAGTTCTTC. It translates to CASSQGGGPSYNEQFF.

The genes are TRBV7-3 and TRBJ2-2; possibly TRBD1 for D (6 bases). This CDR3 contains 17 residues. CDR1 and CDR2 (germline): SGHTA, FQGTGA. Trimming took off 0 bases at V and 4 bases at J, with 15 bases between the two ends. The CDR3 spells CASSLTSTGWSTGELFF. The DNA of the CDR3 is TGTGCCAGCAGCTTAACTTCAACAGGGTGGAGCACCGGGGAGCTGTTTTTT. The variable domain in full, with the rest retrieved from reference TRBV7-3 and TRBJ2-2, is GAGVSQTPSNKVTEKGKYVELRCDPISGHTALYWYRQSLGQGPEFLIYFQGTGAADDSGLPNDRFFAVRPEGSVSTLKIQRTERGDSAVYLCASSLTSTGWSTGELFFGEGSRLTVL.

The chain combines TRBV19 with TRBJ2-1, with 10 positions matching TRBD2. The CDR3 has 16 amino acids. Germline CDR1 is LNHDA and CDR2 is SQIVND (reference sequence). V was clipped by 6 bases and J by 8 bases; unmatched bases: 13. The CDR3 loop is CASSRGLAARGHEQFF. The CDR3 nucleotides are TGTGCCAGTAGCCGAGGACTAGCGGCCCGGGGCCATGAGCAGTTCTTC.

The J gene is TRBJ1-1, the V gene TRBV11-2; the match to TRBD1 covers 10 bases. Per germline, CDR1 SGHAT and CDR2 FQNNGV. This CDR3 comprises 15 residues. V lost 5 bases and J lost 3; bases outside the gene matches: 6. The CDR3 loop reads CASSARTGGYTEAFF. CDR3 coding DNA: TGTGCCAGCAGCGCGAGGACAGGGGGATACACTGAAGCTTTCTTT.

This clone was seen only a few times. J is TRBJ2-4 and V is TRBV7-2; no definite D call. Trimming removed 5 bases at V and 0 bases at J, with 8 bases between. This CDR3 has 14 amino acids. Germline assignment: CDR1 SGHTA and CDR2 FQGNSA. The CDR3 loop is CASSLAVAKNIQYF. The CDR3 nucleotides are TGTGCCAGCAGCCTTGCAGTAGCCAAAAACATTCAGTACTTC.

J is TRBJ2-3 and V is TRBV10-2; 15 bases agree with TRBD2. CDR3 length: 16 residues. Trimming at V came to 5 bases and at J to 3 bases, leaving 3 bases not matched to a gene. The germline V gene has CDR1 WSHSY and CDR2 SAAADI. CDR3: CASSRTSGGDTDTQYF. In nucleotides, the CDR3 is TGCGCCAGCAGTCGGACTAGCGGGGGGGATACAGATACGCAGTATTTT.

This rearrangement joins TRBV7-8 to TRBJ2-1; 10 nucleotides agree with TRBD2. V shed 3 bases and J 8 bases; nucleotides not matched to a gene: 7. CDR3 length equals 15 residues. Germline V gene lookup returns CDR1 SGHVS and CDR2 FQNEAQ. The CDR3 nucleotides read TGTGCCAGCAGCTTTAGCGGGGGGCCTTTCCATGAGCAGTTCTTC. This translates into CASSFSGGPFHEQFF. Full variable domain (outside the CDR3, taken from reference TRBV7-8 and TRBJ2-1): GAGVSQSPRYKVAKRGQDVALRCDPISGHVSLFWYQQALGQGPEFLTYFQNEAQLDKSGLPSDRFFAERPEGSVSTLKIQRTQQEDSAVYLCASSFSGGPFHEQFFGPGTRLTVL.